These 25 T cell receptor beta chains were sequenced from one sample in a study of blood T cells in healthy people across ages. Alongside a J-beta primer mix, a sample-barcoded 5' primer served in a second PCR lasting roughly 7 to 12 cycles. MiXCR was run by TCRdb on the 5' RACE reads, yielding one entry per CDR3 protein. The sample lists approximately 490,000 distinct CDR3 sequences; around 24% were seen once. Another study also made use of these data, one on T cells of mothers and their children.

What was sequenced was blood. Receptor source: a boy aged 5-17 years in good health.

In DNA, the CDR3 is TGTGCCAGCAGCTTAGGGTTGAGGATTAGCTCCTACAATGAGCAGTTCTTC. This gives the protein CASSLGLRISSYNEQFF. The rearrangement joins TRBV11-1 to TRBJ2-1, with D uncertain. The CDR3 runs to 17 residues. The germline CDR1 and CDR2 sequences are SGHAT and FQDESV (reference sequence). Trimming took 1 base from V and 0 from J, leaving 13 bases between them.

This chain uses TRBV7-9 with TRBJ1-3; unclear D gene. The CDR3 totals 14 residues. CDR1 SEHNR and CDR2 FQNEAQ come from the germline V gene (reference sequence). The CDR3 protein is CATPIPEQRNTIYF. For the CDR3, the DNA is TGTGCTACACCAATCCCAGAACAGCGAAACACCATATATTTT.

Only a few counts were recorded for this clonotype. The V and J genes are TRBV20-1 and TRBJ2-5, with 7 bases matching TRBD1. The length of the CDR3 is 14 residues. V dropped 1 base and J dropped 10; count of bases not matched to a gene: 12. Germline V gene lookup returns CDR1 DFQATT and CDR2 SNEGSKA (reference sequence). CDR3 sequence (DNA): TGCAGTGCTAGAGCACAGGGGCGGAAGAGTGGCCAGTACTTC. Translated, it gives CSARAQGRKSGQYF.

V is TRBV5-1 and J is TRBJ2-1, with TRBD2 as a possible D gene (6 bases). CDR3 length: 13 residues. Trimming left V 3 bases short and J 10 bases short, with 14 bases between. The V gene's germline CDR1 is SGHRS and CDR2 YFSETQ. The CDR3 loop is CASSWGDEREQFF. CDR3 nucleotide sequence: TGCGCCAGCAGCTGGGGGGACGAGAGGGAGCAGTTCTTC.

CDR3 sequence: CATSASGRSYNEQFF. In nucleotides, the CDR3 is TGTGCCACCAGTGCCAGCGGGAGATCCTACAATGAGCAGTTCTTC. The chain recombines TRBV24-1 with TRBJ2-1; 8 nucleotides line up with TRBD2. Germline V CDR1 and CDR2: KGHDR, SFDVKD. The V segment lost 5 bases and the J segment 1 base; nucleotides outside the gene matches: 3. The CDR3 is 15 amino acids.

There are a few counts of this clonotype. The V call is TRBV2, the J call TRBJ1-1; D may be TRBD1 (6 bases). The CDR3 is made up of 14 amino acids. V was pared by 1 base and J by 6 bases, with 12 bases between. Germline V lookup: CDR1 SNHLY, CDR2 FYNNEI. The CDR3 here is CASSEGGGPSEAFF. The CDR3, as DNA: TGTGCCAGCAGTGAAGGAGGGGGGCCCTCTGAAGCTTTCTTT.

The V and J genes are TRBV6-5 and TRBJ2-5; D might be TRBD1 or TRBD2, each matching 5 bases. CDR3 size: 14 residues. Germline V gene sequence: CDR1 MNHEY, CDR2 SVGAGI. Between the trimmed V and J ends, which lost 3 bases and 3 bases, there was a span of 11 bases. This CDR3 reads CASSYFGGKETQYF. Here the CDR3 DNA reads TGTGCCAGCAGTTATTTTGGGGGAAAAGAGACCCAGTACTTC.

In its sample, this clonotype was seen a few times. The genes are TRBV9 and TRBJ2-1; TRBD1 or TRBD2 may be the D gene (5 bases each). V was pared by 0 bases and J by 8 bases, with 9 bases between. The CDR3 length is 13 residues. Germline V gene lookup returns CDR1 SGDLS and CDR2 YYNGEE. The CDR3 is CASSVGGSYEQFF. The CDR3 DNA reads as TGTGCCAGCAGCGTAGGGGGGAGCTATGAGCAGTTCTTC.

In its sample, this clonotype was seen a few times. This rearrangement joins TRBV5-1 to TRBJ2-5; 9 bases are a match to TRBD1. The CDR3 sequence is 16 residues long. The V and J ends lost 0 bases and 5 bases, in that order; junction bases with no gene match: 8. Germline V lookup: CDR1 SGHRS, CDR2 YFSETQ. CDR3 amino acids: CASSLDIQGAWETQYF. The CDR3 DNA is TGCGCCAGCAGCTTGGACATACAGGGGGCGTGGGAGACCCAGTACTTC. Together with reference TRBV5-1 and TRBJ2-5, the CDR3 gives the full variable domain: KAGVTQTPRYLIKTRGQQVTLSCSPISGHRSVSWYQQTPGQGLQFLFEYFSETQRNKGNFPGRFSGRQFSNSRSEMNVSTLELGDSALYLCASSLDIQGAWETQYFGPGTRLLVL.

The chain links TRBV6-5 to TRBJ2-1, with 10 bases that match TRBD2. The CDR3 runs 16 residues. V shed 0 bases and J 7 bases; nucleotides not matched to a gene: 6. CDR1 and CDR2 (germline): MNHEY, SVGAGI. CDR3 sequence (DNA): TGTGCCAGCAGTTACTCGCGAGCGGGGGGGGAGAATGAGCAGTTCTTC. It specifies CASSYSRAGGENEQFF.

The rearrangement joins TRBV7-3 to TRBJ2-3; D is possibly TRBD1 (6 bases). From germline, CDR1 is SGHTA and CDR2 FQGTGA. This CDR3 is 14 amino acids long. Trimming took off 5 bases at V and 2 bases at J, with 11 bases between the two ends. CDR3 sequence reads: CASSQTGITDTQYF. The CDR3 nucleotides are TGTGCCAGCAGCCAAACAGGGATCACAGATACGCAGTATTTT.

This clonotype was seen only a few times. This rearrangement joins TRBV6-2 or TRBV6-3 to TRBJ1-2; D is possibly TRBD1 (5 bases). The germline V and J ends were trimmed by 5 bases and 7 bases, with 17 bases remaining between them. The CDR3 has 14 residues. CDR1 and CDR2 (germline): MNHEY, SVGEGT. CDR3 residues: CASSKTARLSGYTF. The CDR3 nucleotides read TGTGCCAGCAGTAAGACAGCTCGGTTAAGTGGCTACACCTTC.

The rearrangement uses TRBV28 and TRBJ2-4, with D hard to call. V lost 4 bases, J lost 6 bases, and 13 bases lay in between. The length of the CDR3 is 14 residues. In germline, CDR1 is MDHEN, CDR2 SYDVKM. The CDR3 nucleotides read TGTGCCAGCAGTTACGGCCATGCCGGAAACATTCAGTACTTC. Its protein product is CASSYGHAGNIQYF.

The genes are TRBV20-1 and TRBJ2-7; 10 bases are shared with TRBD2. Trimming took 6 bases from V and 4 from J; bases not matched to a gene: 6. Germline CDR1 DFQATT, CDR2 SNEGSKA (reference sequence). There are 13 residues in the CDR3. CDR3 nucleotides: TGCAGTGCACGGACTAGCGGAGATTACGAGCAGTACTTC. Amino acids: CSARTSGDYEQYF.

The chain is built from TRBV27 and TRBJ1-4; no reliable D call. Germline CDR1 MNHEY, CDR2 SMNVEV (reference sequence). The V gene lost 4 bases and the J gene lost 8 bases, with 14 bases spanning the gap. This CDR3 spans 14 amino acids. The CDR3 loop is CASSSVQAGEKLFF. CDR3 sequence (DNA): TGTGCCAGCAGTTCAGTCCAGGCGGGGGAAAAACTGTTTTTT.

The J gene is TRBJ2-1, the V gene TRBV11-2, with no clear D. Trimming removed 0 bases from V and 4 bases from J, with 7 bases in between. Germline values: CDR1 SGHAT, CDR2 FQNNGV. The CDR3 has 14 residues. The CDR3 DNA is TGTGCCAGCAGCTTAGATTTGCCGTACAATGAGCAGTTCTTC. Translating it yields CASSLDLPYNEQFF.

The chain combines TRBV7-6 with TRBJ2-1, with a weak D call TRBD2 (6 bases). The V end lost 1 base, the J end lost 5 bases, and 15 bases lay between the germline ends. The CDR3 has 16 residues. Germline V gene lookup returns CDR1 SGHVS and CDR2 FNYEAQ. The CDR3 DNA reads TGTGCCAGCAGCTTAGGAACCGGGACTCTTCACAATGAGCAGTTCTTC. Amino acid sequence: CASSLGTGTLHNEQFF.

The rearrangement uses TRBV7-9 and TRBJ1-2; tentative D call: TRBD1 (6 bases). The CDR3 runs to 13 residues. Looked up from germline, CDR1 is SEHNR and CDR2 is FQNEAQ (reference sequence). Trimming left V 7 bases short and J 8 bases short, with 17 bases between. The CDR3 loop is CASNGAGAVGYTF. DNA of the CDR3: TGTGCCAGCAACGGGGCAGGGGCTGTGGGCTACACCTTC. The variable domain in full, completed from reference TRBV7-9 and TRBJ1-2, reads DTGVSQNPRHKITKRGQNVTFRCDPISEHNRLYWYRQTLGQGPEFLTYFQNEAQLEKSRLLSDRFSAERPKGSFSTLEIQRTEQGDSAMYLCASNGAGAVGYTFGSGTRLTVV.

J is TRBJ2-1 and V is TRBV7-8; TRBD2 might be the D (6 bases). The end of the DNA fits TRBJ2-7 better, so the J call may be wrong. Germline assignment: CDR1 SGHVS and CDR2 FQNEAQ. CDR3 length equals 15 residues. CDR3 sequence reads: CASSLIRLDDNEQYF. CDR3 DNA: TGTGCCAGCAGCTTAATAAGACTAGACGACAACGAGCAGTACTTC.

The chain couples TRBV25-1 to TRBJ2-1; D uncertain. Germline V gene sequence: CDR1 MGHDK, CDR2 SYGVNS. The CDR3 sequence is 15 residues long. With 3 bases removed from V and 4 bases from J, the gap between germline ends came to 13 bases. The CDR3 region is CASSDHRDFYNEQFF. CDR3 in DNA: TGTGCCAGCAGTGATCATCGAGACTTTTACAATGAGCAGTTCTTC.

The J gene is TRBJ2-2, the V gene TRBV7-2, with 12 bases fitting TRBD1. Germline V CDR1 and CDR2: SGHTA, FQGNSA. The CDR3 has 17 residues. Germline trimming cut 3 bases from V and 3 bases from J; bases unmatched to any gene: 5. The CDR3 nucleotides read TGTGCCAGCAGCTTGGGGACAGGGGGCTTGTACACCGGGGAGCTGTTTTTT. Encoded protein: CASSLGTGGLYTGELFF.

This chain links TRBV12-3 or TRBV12-4 with TRBJ2-7; 7 bases map to TRBD1. The trim removed 6 bases at V and 0 bases at J, leaving 8 bases unmatched. CDR3 length: 15 amino acids. CDR3 bases: TGTGCCAGCAGACTGGGTGGGGACAGCTCCTACGAGCAGTACTTC. This codes for CASRLGGDSSYEQYF.

The gene calls are TRBV7-8 and TRBJ2-1; TRBD2 aligns across 8 bases. The J call may not be correct, given that the DNA end is closer to TRBJ2-7. Germline-derived CDR1 and CDR2 are SGHVS and FQNEAQ. This CDR3 spans 15 amino acids. The CDR3 loop reads CASSLATSVQDEQYF. In DNA, the CDR3 is TGTGCCAGCAGCTTAGCGACTAGCGTTCAGGACGAGCAGTACTTC.

The chain joins TRBV7-9 to TRBJ2-3; 9 bases agree with TRBD2. The ends lost 6 bases at V and 2 bases at J; junction bases unmatched: 12. This CDR3 has 17 amino acids. CDR1 is SEHNR, CDR2 FQNEAQ, per germline (reference sequence). The DNA of the CDR3 is TGTGCCAGCAGGCGGACCGGGACTAGCTTGTACACAGATACGCAGTATTTT. This sequence encodes CASRRTGTSLYTDTQYF.

This clonotype was counted a few times. The V call is TRBV4-1, the J call TRBJ2-5; 9 nucleotides line up with TRBD2. The closer fit of TRBJ2-1 to the DNA end suggests the J call may be wrong. The CDR3 runs to 16 residues. From germline, CDR1 is MGHRA and CDR2 YSYEKL. CDR3 nucleotides: TGCGCCAGCAGCCAAGGGGTCAGCGGGAGGCTGAATGAGCAGTTCTTC. Its protein product is CASSQGVSGRLNEQFF.